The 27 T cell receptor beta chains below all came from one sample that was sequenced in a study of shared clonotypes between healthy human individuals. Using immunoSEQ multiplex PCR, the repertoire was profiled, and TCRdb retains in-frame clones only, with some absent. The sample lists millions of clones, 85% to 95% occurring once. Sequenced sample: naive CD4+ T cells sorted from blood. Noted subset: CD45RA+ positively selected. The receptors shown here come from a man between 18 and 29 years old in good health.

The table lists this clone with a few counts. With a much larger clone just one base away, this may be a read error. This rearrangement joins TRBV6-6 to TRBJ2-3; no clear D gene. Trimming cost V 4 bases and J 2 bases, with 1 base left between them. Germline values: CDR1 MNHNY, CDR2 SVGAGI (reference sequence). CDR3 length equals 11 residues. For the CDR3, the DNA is TGTGCCAGCAGTTCCACAGATACGCAGTATTTT. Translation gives CASSSTDTQYF.

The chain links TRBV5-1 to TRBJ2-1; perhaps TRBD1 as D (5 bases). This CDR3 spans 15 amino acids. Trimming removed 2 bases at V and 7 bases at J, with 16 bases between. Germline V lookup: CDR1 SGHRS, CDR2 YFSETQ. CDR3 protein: CASSFGRVFYNEQFF. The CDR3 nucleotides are TGCGCCAGCAGCTTTGGCAGGGTTTTTTATAATGAGCAGTTCTTC.

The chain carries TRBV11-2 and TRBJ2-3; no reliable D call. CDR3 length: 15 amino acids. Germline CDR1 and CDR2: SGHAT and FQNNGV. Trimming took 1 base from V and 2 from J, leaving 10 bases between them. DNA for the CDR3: TGTGCCAGCAGCTTAGTAAGGTCTCTCACAGATACGCAGTATTTT. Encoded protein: CASSLVRSLTDTQYF.

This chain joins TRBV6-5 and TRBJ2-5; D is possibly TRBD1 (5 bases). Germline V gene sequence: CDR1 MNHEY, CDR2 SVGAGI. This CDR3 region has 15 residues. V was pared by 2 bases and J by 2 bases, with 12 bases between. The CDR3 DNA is TGTGCCAGCAGTTACACAACGGACACTCAAGAGACCCAGTACTTC. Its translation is CASSYTTDTQETQYF.

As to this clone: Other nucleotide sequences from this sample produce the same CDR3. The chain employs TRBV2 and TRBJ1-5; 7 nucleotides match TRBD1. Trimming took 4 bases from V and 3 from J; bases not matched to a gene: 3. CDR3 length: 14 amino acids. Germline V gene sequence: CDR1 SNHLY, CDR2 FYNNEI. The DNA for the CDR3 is TGTGCCAGCAGTGGACAGGGCGTCAATCAGCCCCAGCATTTT. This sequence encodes CASSGQGVNQPQHF.

The CDR3 DNA is TGTGCCAGCAGCGAAGGGAGAATAAAACACACCGGGGAGCTGTTTTTT. Encoded protein: CASSEGRIKHTGELFF. This chain uses TRBV4-2 with TRBJ2-2; tentative D call: TRBD2 (5 bases). V gave up 5 bases and J gave up 3 bases, with 16 bases separating them. From germline, CDR1 is LGHNA and CDR2 YNFKEQ. The CDR3 consists of 16 residues.

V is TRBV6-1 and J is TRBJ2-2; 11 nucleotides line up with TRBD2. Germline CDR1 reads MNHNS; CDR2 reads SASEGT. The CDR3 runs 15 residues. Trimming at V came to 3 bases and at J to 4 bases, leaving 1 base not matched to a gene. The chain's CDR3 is CASSDLAGGTGELFF. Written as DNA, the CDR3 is TGTGCCAGCAGTGATCTAGCGGGGGGCACCGGGGAGCTGTTTTTT.

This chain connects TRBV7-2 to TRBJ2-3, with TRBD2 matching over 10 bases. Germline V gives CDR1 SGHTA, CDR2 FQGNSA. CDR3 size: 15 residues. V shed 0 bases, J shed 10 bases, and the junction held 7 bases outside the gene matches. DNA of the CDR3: TGTGCCAGCAGCTTAGCTATGACTAGCGGGTATGCGCAGTATTTT. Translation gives CASSLAMTSGYAQYF.

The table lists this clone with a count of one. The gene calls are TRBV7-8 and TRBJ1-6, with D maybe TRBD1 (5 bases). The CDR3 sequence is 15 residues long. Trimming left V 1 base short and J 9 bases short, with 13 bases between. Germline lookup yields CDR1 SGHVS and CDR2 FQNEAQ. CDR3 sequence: CASSLVAGSGSPLHF. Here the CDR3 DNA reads TGTGCCAGCAGCTTAGTTGCAGGGAGCGGTTCACCCCTCCACTTT.

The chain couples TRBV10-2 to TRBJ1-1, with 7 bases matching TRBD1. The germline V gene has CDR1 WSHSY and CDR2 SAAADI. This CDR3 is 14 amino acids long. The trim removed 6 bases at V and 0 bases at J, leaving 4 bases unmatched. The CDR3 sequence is CASSPDRLNTEAFF. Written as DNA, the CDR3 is TGCGCCAGCAGCCCGGACAGGTTGAACACTGAAGCTTTCTTT.

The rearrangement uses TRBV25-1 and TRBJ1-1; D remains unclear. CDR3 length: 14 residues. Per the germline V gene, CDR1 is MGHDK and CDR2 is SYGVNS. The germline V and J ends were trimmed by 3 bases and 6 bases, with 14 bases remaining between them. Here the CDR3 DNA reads TGTGCCAGCAGTGACCGTAAGGGAGTCCCTGAAGCTTTCTTT. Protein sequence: CASSDRKGVPEAFF.

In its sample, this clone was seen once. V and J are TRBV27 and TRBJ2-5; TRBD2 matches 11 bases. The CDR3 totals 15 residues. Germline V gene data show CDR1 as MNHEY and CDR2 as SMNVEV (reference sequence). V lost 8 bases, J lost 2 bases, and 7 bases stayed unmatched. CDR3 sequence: CASSRLAGIQETQYF. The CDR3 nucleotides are TGTGCCAGCTCGAGACTAGCGGGAATACAAGAGACCCAGTACTTC.

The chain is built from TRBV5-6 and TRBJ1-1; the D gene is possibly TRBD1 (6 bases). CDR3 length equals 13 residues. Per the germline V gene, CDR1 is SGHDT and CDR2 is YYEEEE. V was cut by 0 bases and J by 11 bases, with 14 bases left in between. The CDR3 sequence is CASSLVGLGGAFF. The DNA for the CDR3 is TGTGCCAGCAGCTTGGTAGGGCTCGGGGGCGCTTTCTTT. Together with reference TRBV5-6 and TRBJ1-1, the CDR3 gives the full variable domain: DAGVTQSPTHLIKTRGQQVTLRCSPKSGHDTVSWYQQALGQGPQFIFQYYEEEERQRGNFPDRFSGHQFPNYSSELNVNALLLGDSALYLCASSLVGLGGAFFGQGTRLTVV.

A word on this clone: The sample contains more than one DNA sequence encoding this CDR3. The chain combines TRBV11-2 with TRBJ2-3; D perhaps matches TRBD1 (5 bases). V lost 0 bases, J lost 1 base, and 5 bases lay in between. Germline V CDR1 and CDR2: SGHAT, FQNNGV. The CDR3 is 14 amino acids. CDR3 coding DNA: TGTGCCAGCAGCTTAGACAGGGGCACAGATACGCAGTATTTT. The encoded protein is CASSLDRGTDTQYF.

The CDR3 nucleotides read TGTGCCTCAACGACCGACAGGGTTGGAACTGAAGCTTTCTTT. As protein: CASTTDRVGTEAFF. The rearrangement joins TRBV10-3 to TRBJ1-1; 7 nucleotides align to TRBD1. This CDR3 has 14 residues. The V gene end was trimmed by 11 bases and the J gene end by 5 bases; junction bases not matched to a gene: 14. Germline V gives CDR1 ENHRY, CDR2 SYGVKD.

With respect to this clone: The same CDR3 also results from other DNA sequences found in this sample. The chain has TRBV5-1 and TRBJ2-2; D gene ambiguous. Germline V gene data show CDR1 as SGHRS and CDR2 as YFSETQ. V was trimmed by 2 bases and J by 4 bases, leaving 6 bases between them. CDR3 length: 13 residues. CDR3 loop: CASSLGITGELFF. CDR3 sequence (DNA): TGCGCCAGCAGCTTAGGGATCACCGGGGAGCTGTTTTTT.

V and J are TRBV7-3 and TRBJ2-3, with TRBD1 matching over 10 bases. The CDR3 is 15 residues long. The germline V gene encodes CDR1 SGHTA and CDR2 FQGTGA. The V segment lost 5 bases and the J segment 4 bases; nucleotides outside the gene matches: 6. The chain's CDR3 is CASSQAGTGADTQYF. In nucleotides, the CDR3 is TGTGCCAGCAGCCAAGCCGGGACAGGGGCAGATACGCAGTATTTT.

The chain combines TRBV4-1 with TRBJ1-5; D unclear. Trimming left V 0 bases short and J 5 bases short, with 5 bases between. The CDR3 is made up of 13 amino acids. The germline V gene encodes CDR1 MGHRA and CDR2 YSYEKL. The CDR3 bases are TGCGCCAGCAGCCAAGAGGCGTATCAGCCCCAGCATTTT. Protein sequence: CASSQEAYQPQHF.

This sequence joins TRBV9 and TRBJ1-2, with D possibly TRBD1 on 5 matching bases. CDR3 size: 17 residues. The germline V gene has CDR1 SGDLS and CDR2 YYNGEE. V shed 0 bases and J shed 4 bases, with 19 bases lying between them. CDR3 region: CASSVGGAAGSSYGYTF. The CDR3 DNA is TGTGCCAGCAGCGTAGGCGGGGCGGCAGGGTCAAGCTATGGCTACACCTTC.

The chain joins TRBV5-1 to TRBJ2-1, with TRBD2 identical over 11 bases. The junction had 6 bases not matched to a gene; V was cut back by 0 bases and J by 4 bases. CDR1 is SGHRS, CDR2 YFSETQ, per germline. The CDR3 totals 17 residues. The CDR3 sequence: CASSLDPSGRSYNEQFF. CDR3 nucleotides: TGCGCCAGCAGCTTGGACCCTAGCGGGAGGTCGTACAATGAGCAGTTCTTC.

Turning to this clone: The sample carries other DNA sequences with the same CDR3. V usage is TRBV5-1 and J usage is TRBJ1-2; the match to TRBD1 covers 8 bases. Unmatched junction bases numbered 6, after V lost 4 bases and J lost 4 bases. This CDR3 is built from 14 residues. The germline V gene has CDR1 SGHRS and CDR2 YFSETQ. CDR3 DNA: TGCGCCAGCAGCCTCGACAGGGGCATCTATGGCTACACCTTC. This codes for CASSLDRGIYGYTF.

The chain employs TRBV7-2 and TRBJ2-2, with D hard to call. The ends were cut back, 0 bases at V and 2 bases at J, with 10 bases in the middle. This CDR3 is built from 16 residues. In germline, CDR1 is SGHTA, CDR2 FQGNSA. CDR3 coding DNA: TGTGCCAGCAGCTTAGCGCCGGCTACTAACACCGGGGAGCTGTTTTTT. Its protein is CASSLAPATNTGELFF.

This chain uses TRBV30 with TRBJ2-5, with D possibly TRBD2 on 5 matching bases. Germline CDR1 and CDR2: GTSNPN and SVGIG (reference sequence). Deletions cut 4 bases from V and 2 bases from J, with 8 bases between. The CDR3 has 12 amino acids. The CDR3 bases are TGTGCCTGGAACGGACTGCAAGAGACCCAGTACTTC. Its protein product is CAWNGLQETQYF.

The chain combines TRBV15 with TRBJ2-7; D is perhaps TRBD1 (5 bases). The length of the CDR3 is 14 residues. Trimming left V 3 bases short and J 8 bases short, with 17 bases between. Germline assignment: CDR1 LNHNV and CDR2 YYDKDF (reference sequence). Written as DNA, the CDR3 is TGTGCCACCAGCAGCCAAGGTCAGGGCTCCCAGCAGTACTTC. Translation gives CATSSQGQGSQQYF.

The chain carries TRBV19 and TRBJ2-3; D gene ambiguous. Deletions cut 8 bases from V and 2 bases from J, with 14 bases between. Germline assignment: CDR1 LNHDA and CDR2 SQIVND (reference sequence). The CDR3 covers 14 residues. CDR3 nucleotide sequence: TGTGCCAGTGCTTCAGGCGGAATCACAGATACGCAGTATTTT. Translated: CASASGGITDTQYF.

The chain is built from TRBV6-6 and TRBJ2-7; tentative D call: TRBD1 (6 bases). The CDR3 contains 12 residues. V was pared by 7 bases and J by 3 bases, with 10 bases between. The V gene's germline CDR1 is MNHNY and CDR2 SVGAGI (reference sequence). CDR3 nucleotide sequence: TGTGCCAGCAAGACAGGAGACTACGAGCAGTACTTC. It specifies CASKTGDYEQYF.

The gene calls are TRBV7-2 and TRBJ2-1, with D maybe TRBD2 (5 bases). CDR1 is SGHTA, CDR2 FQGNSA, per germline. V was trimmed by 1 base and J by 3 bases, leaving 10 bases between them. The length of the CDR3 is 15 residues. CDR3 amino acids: CASSLVASNYNEQFF. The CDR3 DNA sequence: TGTGCCAGCAGCTTAGTGGCTAGCAACTACAATGAGCAGTTCTTC.